The 20 T cell receptor beta chains given below trace back to one sample, sequenced in a study of Ad26.COV2.S vaccination and SARS-CoV-2 variants. Assay: immunoSEQ multiplex PCR; the TCRdb copy retains only in-frame clones and omits some. Of hundreds of thousands of clones listed, approximately 87% are singletons. As for treatment: some 19 received Ad26.COV2.S at low or high dose, single or two shots; about 5 received placebo; per-sample allocation not given. The study sampled participants on day 63 after the first vaccine or placebo injection. The source was peripheral blood, collected in a trial of Ad26.COV2.S vaccine versus placebo. These receptors originate from a person aged 18 to 59 who received the Ad26.COV2.S COVID-19 vaccine or a placebo.

The chain carries TRBV5-4 and TRBJ2-7, with TRBD2 identical over 10 bases. Germline trimming cut 3 bases from V and 6 bases from J; bases unmatched to any gene: 9. CDR3 size: 15 residues. Germline V gene sequence: CDR1 SGHNT, CDR2 YYREEE (reference sequence). The CDR3 region has the DNA TGTGCCAGCAGCTGGGGGCTAGCGGGAGCAGTCGAGCAGTACTTC. Translated, it gives CASSWGLAGAVEQYF.

This clone was seen more than once but under ten times. V usage is TRBV12-3 or TRBV12-4 and J usage is TRBJ1-2, with 7 bases matching TRBD1. This CDR3 comprises 12 residues. The trim removed 6 bases at V and 8 bases at J, leaving 6 bases unmatched. The CDR3 here is CASSLTGFGYTF. In DNA form, the CDR3 reads TGTGCCAGCAGCCTGACAGGGTTCGGCTACACCTTC.

This chain links TRBV4-1 with TRBJ2-3, with TRBD2 matching over 11 bases. This CDR3 region has 19 residues. Germline values: CDR1 MGHRA, CDR2 YSYEKL. V lost 0 bases and J lost 5; bases outside the gene matches: 13. CDR3 DNA: TGCGCCAGCAGCCAAGATGTGCTACCGGGACTAGCGGAGAAAGATACGCAGTATTTT. As protein: CASSQDVLPGLAEKDTQYF.

This clone was detected once. J is TRBJ2-5 and V is TRBV7-2; D unclear. The CDR3 length is 14 residues. Germline V gene sequence: CDR1 SGHTA, CDR2 FQGNSA. V lost 2 bases and J 2 bases, leaving 9 bases between the germline ends. CDR3 coding DNA: TGTGCCAGCAGCTTAATACCCCAGCAAGAGACCCAGTACTTC. It is translated as CASSLIPQQETQYF. The complete variable domain, with remaining parts taken from reference TRBV7-2 and TRBJ2-5, reads GAGVSQSPSNKVTEKGKDVELRCDPISGHTALYWYRQSLGQGLEFLIYFQGNSAPDKSGLPSDRFSAERTGGSVSTLTIQRTQQEDSAVYLCASSLIPQQETQYFGPGTRLLVL.

The J gene is TRBJ2-2, the V gene TRBV9, with TRBD1 as a possible D gene (7 bases). With 7 bases removed from V and 5 bases from J, the gap between germline ends came to 15 bases. The CDR3 is 14 residues long. Germline V CDR1 and CDR2: SGDLS, YYNGEE. In nucleotides, the CDR3 is TGTGCCAGCGGCCGGGCAGGGGGGACCGGGGAGCTGTTTTTT. Amino acid sequence: CASGRAGGTGELFF.

The genes are TRBV7-6 and TRBJ1-3, with D unresolved. From germline, CDR1 is SGHVS and CDR2 FNYEAQ. This CDR3 has 16 residues. V shed 1 base and J shed 1 base, with 11 bases lying between them. CDR3 sequence reads: CASSLGFQTSGNTIYF. The DNA of the CDR3 is TGTGCCAGCAGCTTAGGGTTTCAGACGTCTGGAAACACCATATATTTT.

This chain links TRBV5-5 with TRBJ2-3, with D unclear. Germline V gene data show CDR1 as SGHKS and CDR2 as YYEKEE (reference sequence). V lost 3 bases and J 5 bases, leaving 13 bases between the germline ends. This CDR3 comprises 14 residues. The CDR3 DNA is TGTGCCAGCAGCTCCTACACCTACCTAGATACGCAGTATTTT. Residues: CASSSYTYLDTQYF.

This CDR3 is CASSSVLGGAGNQPQHF. CDR3 bases: TGTGCCAGCAGCTCTGTTCTGGGGGGCGCGGGCAATCAGCCCCAGCATTTT. The genes are TRBV6-2 or TRBV6-3 and TRBJ1-5; D perhaps matches TRBD1 (6 bases). Trimming pared 6 bases from V and 2 bases from J, leaving 20 bases between. The CDR3 runs 17 residues. CDR1 and CDR2 (germline): MNHEY, SVGEGT.

For this clone: Distinct nucleotide sequences in the sample also encode this CDR3. CDR3 amino acids: CASSLGGQPQHF. The CDR3 DNA reads as TGTGCCAGCAGTCTAGGGGGACAGCCCCAGCATTTT. The chain has TRBV12-3 or TRBV12-4 and TRBJ1-5, with D possibly matching TRBD1 (6 bases). Trimming stripped 5 bases from V and 7 bases from J, with 9 bases between. This CDR3 spans 12 amino acids.

J is TRBJ1-2 and V is TRBV11-2; TRBD1 agrees at 7 bases. Germline V gene sequence: CDR1 SGHAT, CDR2 FQNNGV. Losses at the gene ends were 3 bases for V and 8 bases for J; bases not matched to a gene: 6. This CDR3 contains 13 residues. The CDR3 sequence is CASSFEGASGYTF. DNA of the CDR3: TGTGCCAGCAGCTTCGAGGGGGCTAGCGGCTACACCTTC.

The rearrangement uses TRBV7-9 and TRBJ2-5; D remains ambiguous. The germline V gene has CDR1 SEHNR and CDR2 FQNEAQ (reference sequence). V lost 1 base and J lost 0, with 9 bases in between. The CDR3 consists of 15 residues. CDR3 DNA sequence: TGTGCCAGCAGCTTAGGTGCCACCAACCAAGAGACCCAGTACTTC. Protein product: CASSLGATNQETQYF.

Many counts were recorded for this clone. The chain combines TRBV4-1 with TRBJ1-5; D is unclear. The V gene's germline CDR1 is MGHRA and CDR2 YSYEKL. The CDR3 spans 16 residues. The V end was cut by 3 bases, the J end by 11 bases, with 23 bases between. The CDR3 sequence: CASSQVGRNHRGAQHF. The DNA of the CDR3 is TGCGCCAGCAGCCAGGTGGGCAGGAACCACCGGGGAGCCCAGCATTTT.

V is TRBV12-3 or TRBV12-4 and J is TRBJ1-1; D might be TRBD1 (6 bases). The CDR3 extends over 12 amino acids. With 2 bases removed from V and 6 bases from J, the gap between germline ends came to 7 bases. The CDR3 protein is CASSLRQAEAFF. The CDR3 DNA sequence: TGTGCCAGCAGTTTACGACAGGCTGAAGCTTTCTTT.

The chain combines TRBV19 with TRBJ1-1; no clear D. V lost 2 bases and J 4 bases, leaving 11 bases between the germline ends. The CDR3 totals 14 residues. The germline V gene encodes CDR1 LNHDA and CDR2 SQIVND (reference sequence). CDR3: CASSISRASTEAFF. DNA for the CDR3: TGTGCCAGTAGTATATCGAGGGCCAGCACTGAAGCTTTCTTT.

The chain has TRBV5-4 and TRBJ2-3; 11 bases map to TRBD2. This CDR3 region has 15 residues. V was pared by 2 bases and J by 6 bases, with 5 bases of the junction left unmatched. The germline V gene has CDR1 SGHNT and CDR2 YYREEE (reference sequence). This chain's CDR3 is CASSLTSGSFDTQYF. CDR3 DNA sequence: TGTGCCAGCAGCTTAACTAGCGGGAGTTTTGATACGCAGTATTTT.

This clone was observed at least ten times. The chain has TRBV2 and TRBJ1-3; D gene uncertain. This CDR3 has 14 amino acids. Trimming stripped 4 bases from V and 0 bases from J, with 7 bases between. Germline CDR1 reads SNHLY; CDR2 reads FYNNEI. Written as DNA, the CDR3 is TGTGCCAGCAGTGCTACGATCTCTGGAAACACCATATATTTT. Translated: CASSATISGNTIYF.

V and J are TRBV3-1 (or the pseudogene TRBV3-2) and TRBJ1-3; D unclear. The CDR3 extends over 10 amino acids. The germline V gene has CDR1 LGHDT and CDR2 YNNKEL (reference sequence). Trimming took 7 bases from V and 4 from J, leaving 2 bases between them. As DNA, the CDR3 is TGTGCCAGCATCGGAAACACCATATATTTT. Translation: CASIGNTIYF.

The chain joins TRBV7-2 to TRBJ2-2; D unresolved. The ends were cut back, 5 bases at V and 2 bases at J, with 6 bases in the middle. The CDR3 runs 13 residues. Looked up from germline, CDR1 is SGHTA and CDR2 is FQGNSA. This CDR3 reads CASSGFNTGELFF. The CDR3 DNA sequence: TGTGCCAGCAGCGGATTTAACACCGGGGAGCTGTTTTTT.

This chain uses TRBV6-1 with TRBJ1-6, with a tentative D call TRBD1 (6 bases). V shed 3 bases and J shed 6 bases, with 12 bases lying between them. This CDR3 has 15 residues. Germline V gives CDR1 MNHNS, CDR2 SASEGT. In DNA form, the CDR3 reads TGTGCCAGCAGTGATGTGGGGGCGGGTAATTCACCCCTCCACTTT. Its translation: CASSDVGAGNSPLHF.

The J gene is TRBJ1-1, the V gene TRBV20-1; D is ambiguous. The CDR3 has 9 residues. V lost 0 bases to trimming and J lost 8 bases, with 1 base between them. From germline, CDR1 is DFQATT and CDR2 SNEGSKA (reference sequence). Here the CDR3 DNA reads TGCAGTGCTAGAGAAGAAGCTTTCTTT. It codes for CSAREEAFF.